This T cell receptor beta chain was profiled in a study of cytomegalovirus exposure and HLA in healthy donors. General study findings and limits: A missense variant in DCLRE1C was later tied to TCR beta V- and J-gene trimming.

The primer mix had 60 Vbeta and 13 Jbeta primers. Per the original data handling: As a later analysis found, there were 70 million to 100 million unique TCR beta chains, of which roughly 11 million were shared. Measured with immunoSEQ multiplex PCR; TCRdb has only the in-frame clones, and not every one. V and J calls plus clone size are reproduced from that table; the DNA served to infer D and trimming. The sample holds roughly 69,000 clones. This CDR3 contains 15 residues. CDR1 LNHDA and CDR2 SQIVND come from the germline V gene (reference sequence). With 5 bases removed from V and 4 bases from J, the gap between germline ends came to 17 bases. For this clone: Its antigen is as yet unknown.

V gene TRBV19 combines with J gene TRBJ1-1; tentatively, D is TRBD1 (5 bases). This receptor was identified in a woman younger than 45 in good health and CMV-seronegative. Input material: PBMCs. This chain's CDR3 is CASSEADSRGTEAFF. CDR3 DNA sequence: TGTGCCAGTAGTGAGGCAGACTCTAGGGGCACTGAAGCTTTCTTT.